One sample yielded the 11 T cell receptor beta chains listed below, sequenced in a study of regulatory T cells in long-lasting Graves disease. Arm-PCR of CDR3 regions with iRepertoire HTBI primers generated TCR beta libraries. TCRdb re-derived calls from the multiplex PCR reads in MiXCR, one entry per CDR3 protein. The sample contains about half a million distinct CDR3 sequences, around 12% of which appear only once. Sample time point: newly diagnosed GD, antithyroid drugs for less than 3 months. After RNA was extracted from PBMCs, the TCR library was made from it. The same specimen was also included in a second study, on T cells in Graves' hyperthyroidism and ophthalmopathy.

The sample was peripheral blood mononuclear cells (PBMCs), taken at new diagnosis, from a patient treated with antithyroid drugs. These receptors were taken from a young woman with Graves disease.

This clonotype was counted only a few times. This chain links TRBV6-5 with TRBJ2-3; TRBD2 matches at 9 bases. Trimming at V came to 4 bases and at J to 5 bases, leaving 13 bases not matched to a gene. Germline V lookup: CDR1 MNHEY, CDR2 SVGAGI. This CDR3 region has 17 residues. In nucleotides, the CDR3 is TGTGCCAGCAGTTTAACCTCTCGCGGGAGGGCCGTAGATACGCAGTATTTT. Translating it yields CASSLTSRGRAVDTQYF.

This clonotype was detected many times. The chain joins TRBV10-2 to TRBJ2-5; D is unresolved. The V gene's germline CDR1 is WSHSY and CDR2 SAAADI. The V gene lost 4 bases and the J gene lost 5 bases, with 11 bases spanning the gap. The CDR3 length is 13 residues. The DNA for the CDR3 is TGCGCCAGCAGTGGTTGGCTACGCGAGACCCAGTACTTC. Protein: CASSGWLRETQYF.

The CDR3 loop reads CASAQRDTDTQYF. CDR3 coding DNA: TGTGCCTCAGCTCAGCGGGACACAGATACGCAGTATTTT. The V call is TRBV19, the J call TRBJ2-3; 7 bases align to TRBD2. J was trimmed by 2 bases and V by 11 bases; bases with no gene match: 7. Germline-derived CDR1 and CDR2 are LNHDA and SQIVND (reference sequence). The CDR3 extends over 13 amino acids.

This clonotype was detected many times. The chain uses TRBV6-2 or TRBV6-3 and TRBJ2-1; either TRBD1 or TRBD2 may fit D (5 bases each). CDR3 length: 15 amino acids. Germline assignment: CDR1 MNHEY and CDR2 SVGEGT. V lost 5 bases and J lost 5, with 16 bases in between. The CDR3 loop reads CASSQGRLAHNEQFF. In nucleotides, the CDR3 is TGTGCCAGCAGTCAGGGCCGGCTAGCCCACAATGAGCAGTTCTTC.

This clonotype occurred many times. The rearrangement joins TRBV6-1 to TRBJ2-1, with TRBD2 matching over 11 bases. Per the germline V gene, CDR1 is MNHNS and CDR2 is SASEGT. Losses at the gene ends were 8 bases for V and 1 base for J; bases not matched to a gene: 19. This CDR3 region has 20 residues. CDR3 loop: CASFGIVSGRGKVSYNEQFF. CDR3 bases: TGTGCCAGCTTTGGGATCGTTAGCGGGAGGGGTAAGGTATCCTACAATGAGCAGTTCTTC.

This clonotype has a count of ten or more. This chain connects TRBV2 to TRBJ2-5, with 12 bases fitting TRBD2. The CDR3 loop spans 15 amino acids. Germline V gene sequence: CDR1 SNHLY, CDR2 FYNNEI. Trimming cost V 7 bases and J 4 bases; bases outside gene matches: 7. The CDR3 spells CASNFPTSGGETQYF. The CDR3, as DNA: TGTGCCAGCAATTTTCCGACTAGCGGGGGAGAGACCCAGTACTTC.

This clonotype was counted at least ten times. This sequence joins TRBV5-6 and TRBJ1-1, with D possibly being TRBD1 (6 bases). V was trimmed by 6 bases and J by 6 bases, leaving 18 bases between them. This CDR3 is built from 14 residues. CDR1 SGHDT and CDR2 YYEEEE come from the germline V gene. CDR3 DNA sequence: TGTGCCAGCACCATGGGGGCCGGGGATCCTGAAGCTTTCTTT. It yields the protein CASTMGAGDPEAFF.

This clonotype was found many times. This chain joins TRBV15 and TRBJ2-7; 10 bases fit TRBD2. The CDR3 runs to 14 residues. The V and J ends lost 5 bases and 7 bases, in that order; junction bases with no gene match: 8. Germline V gene lookup returns CDR1 LNHNV and CDR2 YYDKDF (reference sequence). CDR3 loop: CATSSGLAPGEQYF. In DNA form, the CDR3 reads TGTGCCACCAGCTCGGGACTAGCGCCGGGGGAGCAGTACTTC.

This clonotype is a singleton in its sample. A far larger clone is only one base removed, so a read error is likely. This chain uses TRBV6-2 or TRBV6-3 with TRBJ2-7; 10 bases align to TRBD2. Germline CDR1 is MNHEY and CDR2 is SVGEGT. V was clipped by 6 bases and J by 7 bases; unmatched bases: 9. CDR3 length equals 14 residues. CDR3 DNA: TGTGCCAGCAGAAATAGCGGGAGGACCAAAGAGCAGTACTTC. Residues: CASRNSGRTKEQYF.

This clonotype was observed many times. The chain employs TRBV13 and TRBJ2-7; D perhaps matches TRBD2 (6 bases). From germline, CDR1 is PRHDT and CDR2 FYEKMQ (reference sequence). The CDR3 extends over 14 amino acids. With 5 bases removed from V and 0 bases from J, the gap between germline ends came to 11 bases. This chain's CDR3 is CASSPGVRSYEQYF. CDR3 nucleotides: TGTGCCAGCAGCCCGGGGGTCCGCTCCTACGAGCAGTACTTC. The variable domain in full, completed from reference TRBV13 and TRBJ2-7, reads AAGVIQSPRHLIKEKRETATLKCYPIPRHDTVYWYQQGPGQDPQFLISFYEKMQSDKGSIPDRFSAQQFSDYHSELNMSSLELGDSALYFCASSPGVRSYEQYFGPGTRLTVT.

In this sample, this clonotype turned up a few times. The chain joins TRBV11-3 to TRBJ2-2; unclear D gene. The CDR3 runs 18 residues. Germline assignment: CDR1 SGHNT and CDR2 YENEEA. Trimming left V 2 bases short and J 4 bases short, with 20 bases between. In nucleotides, the CDR3 is TGTGCCAGCAGCTTACCCCTCGGTAGGGAAAAGGGCACCGGGGAGCTGTTTTTT. Amino acid sequence: CASSLPLGREKGTGELFF.